Listed here are 3 T cell receptor beta chains from one sample, sequenced in a study of blood T cells in healthy people across ages. It was with a sample-barcoded 5' primer and a J-beta primer mix that a second PCR of about 7 to 12 cycles was run. TCRdb reanalysed the 5' RACE reads using MiXCR and keeps one entry per CDR3 protein. The data show around 520,000 distinct CDR3 sequences, about 25% seen once. These records were also assigned to another study, of T cells of mothers and their children.

Sequencing was done on a sample of blood. The receptors were sampled from a boy aged 2 to 10 in good health.

The chain combines TRBV5-4 with TRBJ2-3; maybe TRBD2 (5 bases). CDR3 size: 16 residues. The germline V gene has CDR1 SGHNT and CDR2 YYREEE (reference sequence). Trimming cost V 0 bases and J 0 bases, with 11 bases left between them. The CDR3 protein is CASSLEGGLSTDTQYF. CDR3 DNA: TGTGCCAGCAGCTTGGAAGGAGGCCTTAGCACAGATACGCAGTATTTT.

The chain links TRBV4-3 to TRBJ2-1; no reliable D call. The CDR3 totals 16 residues. The V gene's germline CDR1 is LGHNA and CDR2 YSLEER. The V end was cut by 0 bases, the J end by 8 bases, with 17 bases between. This CDR3 is CASSQDMVSAWDEQFF. CDR3 in DNA: TGCGCCAGCAGCCAAGATATGGTCTCGGCGTGGGATGAGCAGTTCTTC.

V is TRBV5-1 and J is TRBJ1-6, with a possible D match to TRBD1 (6 bases). This CDR3 spans 14 amino acids. V was clipped by 4 bases and J by 5 bases, with 10 bases between them. Germline CDR1 and CDR2: SGHRS and YFSETQ. The CDR3, as DNA: TGCGCCAGCAGCGCAGGGGCTAATAATTCACCCCTCCACTTT. It specifies CASSAGANNSPLHF.